The clone carrying this T cell receptor (beta chain) was recorded a few times. Enrolled through a virtual design, the participants were between roughly 18 and 90 years of age and came from about two dozen US areas. Recovered Cohort 3 donors showed two negative PCRs, clearance, or symptom resolution. The data originate from a study of blood T cell repertoires in COVID-19. Overall study: Sources were T cells, B-cell-depleted T cells, or PBMCs; the material itself was cDNA or gDNA.

In the authors' methods: Amplification from reference gene primers served as the basis for estimated nucleated cell counts. The table came from immunoSEQ multiplex PCR; TCRdb's copy has only in-frame clones and leaves some out. The DNA was the basis for D and trimming; V, J and clone size are from that table. This sample has some 170,000 clones; more than 65% occur once, and the top ten carry approximately 16%. CDR1 SGDLS and CDR2 YYNGEE come from the germline V gene. V was cut by 0 bases and J by 2 bases, with 9 bases left in between. CDR3 length equals 14 residues. Sequenced sample: PBMCs or T cells enriched from blood (not recorded which). The TCR originated in a man aged 45-60 years who had recovered from COVID-19. The chain employs TRBV9 and TRBJ2-7; TRBD2 is a possible D gene (5 bases). The CDR3 DNA is TGTGCCAGCAGCGTAGGTCGAGGGACCTACGAGCAGTACTTC. Translating it yields CASSVGRGTYEQYF. Full variable domain (missing parts from reference TRBV9 and TRBJ2-7): DSGVTQTPKHLITATGQRVTLRCSPRSGDLSVYWYQQSLDQGLQFLIQYYNGEERAKGNILERFSAQQFPDLHSELNLSSLELGDSALYFCASSVGRGTYEQYFGPGTRLTVT.